Below, one TCR beta chain is given with its context. Here immunoSEQ multiplex PCR was the method, and the copy in TCRdb shows in-frame clones only, minus some. Here the sample spans about 310,000 clones, approximately 89% being singletons. All enrollees were about 18 to 95 years old and from under 25 US areas. The study assigned cohorts using participant-reported clinical history. The sample comes from a study of blood T cell repertoires in COVID-19. In the study overall: Samples of COVID-19 (acute and convalescent) were obtained from the United States, Italy and Spain. Sample material is recorded as cDNA or gDNA derived from T cells, B-cell-depleted T cells, or PBMCs.

After removal of 7 bases from V and 4 bases from J, the junction contained 11 bases not matched to a gene. Germline V gene data show CDR1 as SGHRS and CDR2 as YFSETQ. CDR3 length: 15 residues. The TCR sequence derives from a woman aged 25-40 years who had recovered from COVID-19. V gene TRBV5-1 combines with J gene TRBJ1-2, with 9 bases lining up with TRBD1. Sequencing was carried out using PBMCs or T cells enriched from blood (not recorded which). CDR3 bases: TGCGCCAGCGCAAGTGGGACAGGGAGGGCCTATGGCTACACCTTC. Translated, it gives CASASGTGRAYGYTF. The whole variable domain, filled in from reference TRBV5-1 and TRBJ1-2, reads KAGVTQTPRYLIKTRGQQVTLSCSPISGHRSVSWYQQTPGQGLQFLFEYFSETQRNKGNFPGRFSGRQFSNSRSEMNVSTLELGDSALYLCASASGTGRAYGYTFGSGTRLTVV.